The 23 T cell receptor beta chains presented below share a single source sample, sequenced in a study of cytomegalovirus exposure and HLA in healthy donors. PCR primers comprised 60 Vbeta and 13 Jbeta primers. TCRdb's table, derived via immunoSEQ multiplex PCR, lists solely in-frame clones and lacks some. Of roughly 240,000 clones listed, over 80% were seen once; the top ten hold around 5%. Material: PBMCs. Receptor source: a woman in her 40s in good health and CMV-seropositive.

J is TRBJ2-3 and V is TRBV4-1, with TRBD1 matching over 10 bases. CDR3 length equals 17 residues. In germline, CDR1 is MGHRA, CDR2 YSYEKL. With 2 bases clipped from V and 5 bases from J, the junction kept 10 bases outside the gene matches. The CDR3 reads CASSQIPGQGSGDTQYF. The CDR3 coding sequence is TGCGCCAGCAGCCAAATACCGGGACAGGGGTCAGGAGATACGCAGTATTTT.

Turning to this clone: Compared with germline, one end of the junction differs, possibly owing to a read error. The rearrangement joins TRBV7-7 to TRBJ2-5, with TRBD2 as a possible D gene (6 bases). Per the germline V gene, CDR1 is SSHAT and CDR2 is FNYEAQ (reference sequence). This CDR3 comprises 14 residues. The CDR3 sequence is CASSLGDSHETQYF. Written as DNA, the CDR3 is TGTGCTAGCAGCTTAGGGGACTCACACGAGACCCAGTACTTC.

Regarding this clone: Distinct nucleotide sequences in the sample also encode this CDR3. V is TRBV7-2 and J is TRBJ2-7; 9 bases line up with TRBD2. Germline trimming cut 3 bases from V and 5 bases from J; bases unmatched to any gene: 5. The CDR3 covers 14 residues. The germline gives CDR1 SGHTA, CDR2 FQGNSA. The CDR3 is CASSFAGGPDEQYF. The CDR3 region has the DNA TGTGCCAGCAGCTTTGCGGGAGGGCCCGACGAGCAGTACTTC. The entire variable domain, with the rest obtained from reference TRBV7-2 and TRBJ2-7, is as follows: GAGVSQSPSNKVTEKGKDVELRCDPISGHTALYWYRQSLGQGLEFLIYFQGNSAPDKSGLPSDRFSAERTGGSVSTLTIQRTQQEDSAVYLCASSFAGGPDEQYFGPGTRLTVT.

The chain links TRBV30 to TRBJ2-1, with 12 positions matching TRBD2. Germline V gene sequence: CDR1 GTSNPN, CDR2 SVGIG (reference sequence). The CDR3 has 18 residues. J lost 5 bases, V lost 5 bases, and 16 bases had no gene match. The CDR3 protein is CAWGGLAGRNRGNNEQFF. The CDR3 DNA sequence: TGTGCCTGGGGCGGACTAGCGGGAAGGAACCGGGGCAACAATGAGCAGTTCTTC.

The chain has TRBV7-9 and TRBJ1-4, with D perhaps TRBD1 (6 bases). Trimming left V 3 bases short and J 8 bases short, with 16 bases between. The CDR3 runs to 15 residues. CDR1 is SEHNR and CDR2 is FQNEAQ in the germline V gene (reference sequence). The CDR3 nucleotides are TGTGCCAGCAGCTTCCTTAACAGGGAGGGGGAAAAACTGTTTTTT. Its translation is CASSFLNREGEKLFF.

The chain employs TRBV27 and TRBJ1-4; D may be TRBD1 (5 bases). The CDR3 is 15 residues long. CDR1 is MNHEY, CDR2 SMNVEV, per germline (reference sequence). V was clipped by 0 bases and J by 5 bases, with 10 bases between them. CDR3 in DNA: TGTGCCAGCAGTTTATCGGTGGGACTCAATGAAAAACTGTTTTTT. Translating it yields CASSLSVGLNEKLFF.

This chain joins TRBV30 and TRBJ1-2; D is undetermined. The CDR3 loop spans 14 amino acids. The V end was cut by 2 bases, the J end by 0 bases, with 10 bases between. Germline values: CDR1 GTSNPN, CDR2 SVGIG (reference sequence). The CDR3 reads CAWSFGKANYGYTF. Here the CDR3 DNA reads TGTGCCTGGAGTTTCGGGAAAGCTAACTATGGCTACACCTTC.

V usage is TRBV6-5 and J usage is TRBJ2-1, with TRBD1 identical over 8 bases. The CDR3 extends over 15 amino acids. Germline lookup yields CDR1 MNHEY and CDR2 SVGAGI. Unmatched junction bases numbered 9, after V lost 6 bases and J lost 5 bases. CDR3 sequence reads: CASRGQGAGDNEQFF. In nucleotides, the CDR3 is TGTGCCAGCAGGGGGCAGGGGGCTGGGGACAATGAGCAGTTCTTC.

This clone was seen once. The chain employs TRBV5-1 and TRBJ2-2, with D uncertain. The germline V gene encodes CDR1 SGHRS and CDR2 YFSETQ. Trimming left V 0 bases short and J 0 bases short, with 6 bases between. The CDR3 spans 15 residues. The CDR3 region has the DNA TGCGCCAGCAGCTTGGTGCAGGCGAACACCGGGGAGCTGTTTTTT. It yields the protein CASSLVQANTGELFF. The full variable domain, its missing parts supplied by reference TRBV5-1 and TRBJ2-2, is KAGVTQTPRYLIKTRGQQVTLSCSPISGHRSVSWYQQTPGQGLQFLFEYFSETQRNKGNFPGRFSGRQFSNSRSEMNVSTLELGDSALYLCASSLVQANTGELFFGEGSRLTVL.

This clone was seen only a few times. The CDR3 coding sequence is TGTGCCAGTAGTATAGATCCGAGACTAGCGGGCGTCAGGGAGACCCAGTACTTC. Its translation: CASSIDPRLAGVRETQYF. The chain uses TRBV19 and TRBJ2-5; 10 nucleotides line up with TRBD2. The germline V gene has CDR1 LNHDA and CDR2 SQIVND (reference sequence). CDR3 length: 18 amino acids. V was clipped by 0 bases and J by 5 bases; unmatched bases: 12.

This clone showed up just a few times. The gene calls are TRBV7-9 and TRBJ2-2; a possible D gene is TRBD1 (5 bases). Germline loops: CDR1 SEHNR, CDR2 FQNEAQ (reference sequence). The germline V and J ends were trimmed by 1 base and 4 bases, with 13 bases remaining between them. The CDR3 has 16 residues. The chain's CDR3 is CASSLDRDSPTGELFF. The DNA of the CDR3 is TGTGCCAGCAGCTTAGATCGCGACAGCCCCACCGGGGAGCTGTTTTTT.

This clone has a single count. J is TRBJ1-1 and V is TRBV15; D gene ambiguous. This CDR3 is built from 12 residues. V lost 0 bases, J lost 8 bases, and 7 bases lay in between. Germline V CDR1 and CDR2: LNHNV, YYDKDF (reference sequence). CDR3: CATSRDLREAFF. The DNA for the CDR3 is TGTGCCACCAGCAGAGATCTGAGAGAAGCTTTCTTT.

The genes are TRBV18 and TRBJ1-4, with TRBD1 matching 8 bases. Germline loops: CDR1 KGHSH, CDR2 LQKENI. CDR3 length: 17 amino acids. The V segment lost 4 bases and the J segment 0 bases; nucleotides outside the gene matches: 7. The CDR3 sequence: CASSLPQGAATNEKLFF. Written as DNA, the CDR3 is TGTGCCAGCTCACTACCTCAGGGGGCAGCAACTAATGAAAAACTGTTTTTT. Drawing the rest from reference TRBV18 and TRBJ1-4, the complete variable domain is NAGVMQNPRHLVRRRGQEARLRCSPMKGHSHVYWYRQLPEEGLKFMVYLQKENIIDESGMPKERFSAEFPKEGPSILRIQQVVRGDSAAYFCASSLPQGAATNEKLFFGSGTQLSVL.

This chain joins TRBV5-6 and TRBJ1-3; D is unclear. Germline assignment: CDR1 SGHDT and CDR2 YYEEEE. The length of the CDR3 is 15 residues. V was shortened by 2 bases and J by 2 bases, with 11 bases between the two germline ends. CDR3 in amino acids: CASSFVEQTGNTIYF. The CDR3 DNA is TGTGCCAGCAGCTTTGTGGAGCAGACTGGAAACACCATATATTTT.

The V gene is TRBV7-2, the J gene TRBJ1-2; 8 bases line up with TRBD1. The CDR3 length is 18 residues. V dropped 5 bases and J dropped 0; count of bases not matched to a gene: 14. In germline, CDR1 is SGHTA, CDR2 FQGNSA. CDR3 nucleotide sequence: TGTGCCAGCAGCCCAGGACAGGGAATAAGAGGATCTAACTATGGCTACACCTTC. The encoded protein is CASSPGQGIRGSNYGYTF.

The chain uses TRBV27 and TRBJ1-5; the match to TRBD1 covers 9 bases. The J segment lost 0 bases and the V segment lost 6 bases, leaving 3 bases of the junction unmatched. CDR1 MNHEY and CDR2 SMNVEV come from the germline V gene (reference sequence). The CDR3 has 15 residues. The CDR3 spells CASSGTGYSNQPQHF. CDR3 bases: TGTGCCAGCAGCGGGACAGGGTATAGCAATCAGCCCCAGCATTTT.

V is TRBV30 and J is TRBJ1-1; D gene ambiguous. CDR1 and CDR2 from the germline V gene are GTSNPN and SVGIG (reference sequence). CDR3 length equals 11 residues. With 3 bases removed from V and 3 bases from J, the gap between germline ends came to 5 bases. This CDR3 reads CAWRQYTEAFF. In DNA, the CDR3 is TGTGCCTGGAGACAGTACACTGAAGCTTTCTTT.

V is TRBV7-9 and J is TRBJ2-3; 8 nucleotides match TRBD2. CDR1 SEHNR and CDR2 FQNEAQ come from the germline V gene (reference sequence). This CDR3 contains 15 residues. Germline trimming cut 3 bases from V and 1 base from J; bases unmatched to any gene: 3. The chain's CDR3 is CASSFFGGGTDTQYF. The CDR3 DNA follows: TGTGCCAGCAGCTTCTTCGGGGGGGGCACAGATACGCAGTATTTT.

CDR3 DNA sequence: TGTGCCAGCAGCTCCCTTTACCAGGGGGCTTATGGCTACACCTTC. Encoded protein: CASSSLYQGAYGYTF. The V gene is TRBV7-9, the J gene TRBJ1-2; 8 bases line up with TRBD1. Trimming removed 4 bases from V and 5 bases from J; junction bases left unmatched: 9. Germline values: CDR1 SEHNR, CDR2 FQNEAQ (reference sequence). The CDR3 contains 15 residues.

The V gene is TRBV18, the J gene TRBJ2-7; TRBD2 aligns across 8 bases. The CDR3 contains 20 residues. V lost 0 bases to trimming and J lost 3 bases; unmatched junction nucleotides: 19. Germline V gene data show CDR1 as KGHSH and CDR2 as LQKENI. The CDR3 DNA reads as TGTGCCAGCTCACCACCTAGTCCTGAGTGGACTAGCAAGGGCGACTACGAGCAGTACTTC. This encodes CASSPPSPEWTSKGDYEQYF.

The V gene is TRBV19, the J gene TRBJ1-2; no definite D call. The CDR3 spans 13 residues. Trimming cost V 5 bases and J 3 bases, with 10 bases left between them. CDR1 is LNHDA and CDR2 is SQIVND in the germline V gene (reference sequence). The CDR3 nucleotides are TGTGCCAGTAGTTCGAGAAAAGACTATGGCTACACCTTC. Its translation: CASSSRKDYGYTF.

This chain links TRBV5-1 with TRBJ1-1, with 9 bases that match TRBD1. This CDR3 has 13 residues. Germline V gives CDR1 SGHRS, CDR2 YFSETQ. The J segment lost 4 bases and the V segment lost 4 bases, leaving 2 bases of the junction unmatched. The CDR3 region has the DNA TGCGCCAGCAGCGGGACAGGGAGCACTGAAGCTTTCTTT. It yields the protein CASSGTGSTEAFF.

In its sample, this clone was seen a few times. The CDR3 is CASSPRTSGRAQETQYF. The CDR3 DNA sequence: TGTGCCAGCAGTCCCCGGACTAGCGGGAGGGCGCAAGAGACCCAGTACTTC. J is TRBJ2-5 and V is TRBV25-1; 15 nucleotides match TRBD2. The J segment lost 2 bases and the V segment lost 5 bases, leaving 6 bases of the junction unmatched. This CDR3 region has 17 residues. Germline V gives CDR1 MGHDK, CDR2 SYGVNS.